A selection of T cell receptor beta chains follows, all from one sample in a study of blood T cell repertoires in COVID-19. This table comes from immunoSEQ multiplex PCR, and its TCRdb copy is limited to in-frame clones, with some not included. The repertoire holds 140,000 to 150,000 clones, with more than 75% as singletons. Material for sequencing was PBMCs or T cells enriched from blood (not recorded which). These receptors all stem from a woman aged 45-59 years who had recovered from COVID-19. Each CDR3 is given with its conserved first and last residue. The order of the fields is D gene, J gene, CDR3 length, clone size, V gene, CDR3 DNA, CDR3 protein. The D gene is left open where the match is weak. Clone size is given for some rows only: seen once, a few or many times, or a class if the clone is expanded.

. | TRBJ1-5 | 14 | . | TRBV19 | TGTGCCAGTAGTATAGGGACTGGGAATCAGCCCCAGCATTTT | CASSIGTGNQPQHF
TRBD1 | TRBJ2-2 | 15 | . | TRBV28 | TGTGCCAGCAGTAAGGACAGGAAGGGTGCCGGGGAGCTGTTTTTT | CASSKDRKGAGELFF
TRBD1 | TRBJ1-5 | 15 | . | TRBV7-2 | TGTGCCAGCAGCTTAAACAGGGGGGGAGATCAGCCCCAGCATTTT | CASSLNRGGDQPQHF
. | TRBJ2-2 | 15 | . | TRBV11-2 | TGTGCCAGCAGCTTCGGGAGAGCGGACACCGGGGAGCTGTTTTTT | CASSFGRADTGELFF
. | TRBJ1-1 | 15 | . | TRBV5-1 | TGCGCCAGCAGCTTGGAGGCTCGTCAGGGGACTGAAGCTTTCTTT | CASSLEARQGTEAFF
. | TRBJ1-5 | 16 | . | TRBV6-1 | TGTGCTAGCAGTGAAGAGGTGACCAGGTCTGATCAGCCCCAGCATTTT | CASSEEVTRSDQPQHF
. | TRBJ2-5 | 15 | . | TRBV7-2 | TGTGCCAGCAGCCTCCCCGGGGATGGAGAAGAGACCCAGTACTTC | CASSLPGDGEETQYF
TRBD2 | TRBJ2-7 | 16 | . | TRBV7-2 | TGTGCCAGCAGCTTCGCCAACCTAGCGGGGTACTACGAGCAGTACTTC | CASSFANLAGYYEQYF
. | TRBJ2-6 | 17 | . | TRBV27 | TGTGCCAGCAGTTCAAACAGACACCTCTCTGGGGCCAACGTCCTGACTTTC | CASSSNRHLSGANVLTF
. | TRBJ1-2 | 14 | . | TRBV7-8 | TGTGCCAGCAGCTTAGGGGGGCCGGTCTATGGCTACACCTTC | CASSLGGPVYGYTF
. | TRBJ1-1 | 14 | . | TRBV6-2/TRBV6-3 | TGTGCCAGCAGCCCTATTAGTATGAACACTGAAGCTTTCTTT | CASSPISMNTEAFF
. | TRBJ1-5 | 14 | . | TRBV20-1 | TGCAGTGCTAGTCGGACAGATAGCAATCAGCCCCAGCATTTT | CSASRTDSNQPQHF
. | TRBJ1-1 | 13 | . | TRBV12-3/TRBV12-4 | TGTGCCAGCAAGGGGGACACGAACACTGAAGCTTTCTTT | CASKGDTNTEAFF
. | TRBJ2-7 | 14 | . | TRBV11-2 | TGTGCCAGCAGCCAAGACAGATGGGCCTACGAGCAGTACTTC | CASSQDRWAYEQYF
. | TRBJ1-2 | 12 | . | TRBV19 | TGTGCCAGTTGGATGGGGAGCTATGGCTACACCTTC | CASWMGSYGYTF
. | TRBJ2-5 | 16 | . | TRBV5-4 | TGTGCCAGCAGCTTGGTTTTCAGGACAGAGGCTCTGGCCCAGTACTTC | CASSLVFRTEALAQYF
. | TRBJ1-1 | 17 | . | TRBV7-9 | TGTGCCAGCAGCTTAGCGAAGGGGGTAGGGATGAACACTGAAGCTTTCTTT | CASSLAKGVGMNTEAFF
TRBD2 | TRBJ2-3 | 18 | . | TRBV12-5 | TGTGCTAGTGGTTTCTCTAGCGGGGGGTACCCAAGCACAGATACGCAGTATTTT | CASGFSSGGYPSTDTQYF
. | TRBJ1-1 | 12 | . | TRBV5-4 | TGTGCCAGCAGCTGGGGGGGCACTGAAGCTTTCTTT | CASSWGGTEAFF
. | TRBJ1-6 | 12 | . | TRBV6-5 | TGTGCCAGCAGGCTTACAGGTTCACCCCTCCACTTT | CASRLTGSPLHF
. | TRBJ1-1 | 14 | . | TRBV11-2 | TGTGCCAGCAGCCCCGGAGGGCAGTACACTGAAGCTTTCTTT | CASSPGGQYTEAFF
. | TRBJ1-2 | 14 | . | TRBV28 | TGTGCCAGCACCCCAAACCGTGCAGGGCACGGCTACACCTTC | CASTPNRAGHGYTF
. | TRBJ1-2 | 14 | . | TRBV18 | TGTGCCAGCTCACCTTCTACAGGTCCCTATGGCTACACCTTC | CASSPSTGPYGYTF
TRBD1 | TRBJ1-6 | 17 | . | TRBV5-1 | TGCGCCAGCAGCCGACGAAGACAGGGGAATCGAAAAGAACCCCTCCACTTT | CASSRRRQGNRKEPLHF
. | TRBJ2-3 | 12 | . | TRBV28 | TGTGCCAGCAGTTCCAGGGGAGATACGCAGTATTTT | CASSSRGDTQYF
. | TRBJ1-2 | 13 | few | TRBV9 | TGTGCCAGCAGCGTAGCCAGGGATCGTGGCTACACCTTC | CASSVARDRGYTF
. | TRBJ2-5 | 16 | . | TRBV28 | TGTGCCAGCAGTCTGCTGCGGGACGCCTGGGAGGAGACCCAGTACTTC | CASSLLRDAWEETQYF
. | TRBJ1-6 | 16 | . | TRBV7-9 | TGTGCCAGCACCGGACAGTCAAGCTCCTATAATTCACCCCTCCACTTT | CASTGQSSSYNSPLHF
. | TRBJ1-6 | 16 | . | TRBV6-5 | TGTGCCAGCAGTTACTCGGGGGGTTCTCATAATTCACCCCTCCACTTT | CASSYSGGSHNSPLHF
. | TRBJ1-5 | 14 | . | TRBV18 | TGTGCCAGCTCACAGGACATAGAATATCAGCCCCAGCATTTT | CASSQDIEYQPQHF
. | TRBJ1-5 | 17 | . | TRBV7-2 | TGTGCCAGCAGCTTTCCCGGGGGGGATTATAGCAATCAGCCCCAGCATTTT | CASSFPGGDYSNQPQHF
. | TRBJ2-3 | 13 | . | TRBV2 | TGTGCCAGCAGTGAAGTAGCGCAGGTTACGCAGTATTTT | CASSEVAQVTQYF
. | TRBJ1-1 | 11 | . | TRBV6-6 | TGTGCCAGCAGTCCATCCGAGGTGGCTTTCTTT | CASSPSEVAFF
. | TRBJ1-6 | 17 | many | TRBV7-8 | TGTGCCAGCAGCCCACACCCCGCGGCCGTAGTCGATACACCCCTCCACTTT | CASSPHPAAVVDTPLHF
. | TRBJ2-1 | 16 | . | TRBV28 | TGTGCCAGCAGTTTGGCGTCTGGCGGCTTCTACAATGAGCAGTTCTTC | CASSLASGGFYNEQFF
. | TRBJ1-3 | 13 | . | TRBV5-1 | TGCGCCAGCAGTTATGACAGGGGAAACACCATATATTTT | CASSYDRGNTIYF
TRBD1 | TRBJ1-5 | 14 | . | TRBV2 | TGTGCCAGCAGTGCCTGGACAGGGACGGAGCCCCAGCATTTT | CASSAWTGTEPQHF
TRBD1 | TRBJ1-5 | 17 | . | TRBV9 | TGTGCCAGCAGCCCAGGGACAGGGGGATCCTTTAATCAGCCCCAGCATTTT | CASSPGTGGSFNQPQHF
TRBD1 | TRBJ2-1 | 15 | few | TRBV7-3 | TGTGCCAGCAGCTTAACTAGGACAGGGAACAATGAGCAGTTCTTC | CASSLTRTGNNEQFF
. | TRBJ1-1 | 14 | once | TRBV19 | TGTGCCAGTAGTTCCTCTAACAGGGTCACTGAAGCTTTCTTT | CASSSSNRVTEAFF
. | TRBJ2-3 | 16 | . | TRBV5-4 | TGTGCCAGCAGCTTGGGGGGGGGCAGCGGCCCAGATACGCAGTATTTT | CASSLGGGSGPDTQYF
TRBD1 | TRBJ2-1 | 15 | . | TRBV5-1 | TGCGCCAGCAGCAAGGGACAGGGGGCGGGAAATGAGCAGTTCTTC | CASSKGQGAGNEQFF
TRBD1 | TRBJ1-1 | 14 | . | TRBV7-2 | TGTGCCAGCAGCTGGGGGACAGGGGGCACTGAAGCTTTCTTT | CASSWGTGGTEAFF
TRBD2 | TRBJ2-3 | 15 | . | TRBV29-1 | TGCAGCGTTGAAGGTACTAGCGGAAGCACAGATACGCAGTATTTT | CSVEGTSGSTDTQYF
. | TRBJ2-1 | 15 | once | TRBV5-1 | TGCGCCAGCAGCCGGTTGGGGGCTCCACAAAATGAGCAGTTCTTC | CASSRLGAPQNEQFF
TRBD1 | TRBJ2-2 | 15 | . | TRBV4-1 | TGCGCCAGCAGCCTACGGACAGGTGACACCGGGGAGCTGTTTTTT | CASSLRTGDTGELFF